This record looks at one TCR beta chain sequence and its context. Its target is not known. In germline, CDR1 is SGDLS, CDR2 YYNGEE. V lost 7 bases and J 7 bases, leaving 17 bases between the germline ends. CDR3 length equals 13 residues. This specimen belongs to a study of vaccination effects on CD4 cells after COVID-19. Assay used: immunoSEQ multiplex PCR; TCRdb lists only in-frame clones, some missing. The sample lists tens of thousands of clones, more than 60% seen once, with roughly 26% in the top ten. ViraFEST used viral peptide pools to expand antigen-specific CD4+ T cells before sequencing. Culture proceeded for about ten days, and CD4+ T cells were then isolated. Absence of prior SARS-CoV-2 infection characterized the vaccine recipients, who showed negative nucleocapsid antibodies. Researchers reported culturing more than 1.5 million PBMC in each well, adding about 11 IU/ml IL-2 and about 9.5 ug/ml peptides. Half-medium changes using IL-2 medium occurred on days 3 and 7.

Whole-study findings and limits: Clones induced by infection and by vaccine showed marked clonal contraction late after vaccination.

Sequencing was performed on CD4+ T cells from PBMCs cultured with HCoV-OC43 spike peptides, taken before COVID-19 vaccination. Subset here: HCoV-OC43 spike overlapping peptide pool stimulation. V gene TRBV9 combines with J gene TRBJ1-2, with D maybe TRBD1 (6 bases). This clonotype was sampled from a human donor who received a COVID-19 vaccine. This chain's CDR3 is CASGSGRGFGYTF. The CDR3 DNA reads TGTGCCAGCGGGTCCGGCAGGGGATTTGGCTACACCTTC.